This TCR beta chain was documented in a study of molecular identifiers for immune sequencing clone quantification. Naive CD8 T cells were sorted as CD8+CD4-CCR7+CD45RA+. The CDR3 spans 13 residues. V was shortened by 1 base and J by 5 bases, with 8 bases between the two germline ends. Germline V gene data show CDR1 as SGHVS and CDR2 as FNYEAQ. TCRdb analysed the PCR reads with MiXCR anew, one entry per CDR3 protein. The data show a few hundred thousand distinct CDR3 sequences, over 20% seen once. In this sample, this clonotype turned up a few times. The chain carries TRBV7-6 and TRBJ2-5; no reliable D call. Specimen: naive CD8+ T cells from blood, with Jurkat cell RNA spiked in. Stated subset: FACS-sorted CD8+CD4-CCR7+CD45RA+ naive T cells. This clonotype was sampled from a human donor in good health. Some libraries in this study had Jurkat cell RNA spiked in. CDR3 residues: CASSLDFRETQYF. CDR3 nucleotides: TGTGCCAGCAGCTTAGATTTCCGTGAGACCCAGTACTTC.